Below, 17 T cell receptor beta chains from the same sample are listed, as sequenced in a study of immune evolution from preneoplasia to lung adenocarcinoma. Data came from immunoSEQ multiplex PCR; TCRdb stores just in-frame clones and leaves some out. The sample holds approximately 8,800 clones, 80% to 90% seen once. The sequenced sample consisted of FFPE lung adenocarcinoma in situ tissue. Receptors originate from a person aged 70 to 85 with lung adenocarcinoma.

This chain joins TRBV5-1 and TRBJ2-3; 10 bases align to TRBD2. The CDR3 is made up of 14 amino acids. Per germline, CDR1 SGHRS and CDR2 YFSETQ. Germline trimming cut 7 bases from V and 5 bases from J; bases unmatched to any gene: 7. The CDR3 DNA follows: TGCGCCAGCGTAGCGGGAGGTATAGGAGATACGCAGTATTTT. Its protein is CASVAGGIGDTQYF.

The chain carries TRBV28 and TRBJ2-7, with TRBD2 matching 8 bases. In germline, CDR1 is MDHEN, CDR2 SYDVKM. The CDR3 is 14 amino acids. V dropped 2 bases and J dropped 0; count of bases not matched to a gene: 0. CDR3: CASSLSGSSYEQYF. The CDR3 DNA reads TGTGCCAGCAGTTTAAGCGGGAGCTCCTACGAGCAGTACTTC.

This sequence joins TRBV7-8 and TRBJ2-7; 10 bases agree with TRBD2. Trimming removed 5 bases from V and 1 base from J; junction bases left unmatched: 5. The CDR3 totals 15 residues. Germline V gives CDR1 SGHVS, CDR2 FQNEAQ. The CDR3 nucleotides are TGTGCCAGCAGCCCCGAACTAGCGGGGTCCTACGAGCAGTACTTC. Protein: CASSPELAGSYEQYF.

The rearrangement links TRBV6-1 to TRBJ2-1; D is ambiguous. The CDR3 covers 13 residues. V lost 3 bases and J 6 bases, leaving 9 bases between the germline ends. The germline V gene encodes CDR1 MNHNS and CDR2 SASEGT. The CDR3 sequence is CASSENEINEQFF. CDR3 DNA sequence: TGTGCCAGCAGTGAGAACGAAATCAATGAGCAGTTCTTC.

This sequence joins TRBV5-1 and TRBJ1-6; D is unresolved. Germline CDR1 is SGHRS and CDR2 is YFSETQ. The CDR3 is 13 residues long. The germline V and J ends were trimmed by 0 bases and 13 bases, with 11 bases remaining between them. The CDR3 loop is CASSLDWASPLHF. DNA for the CDR3: TGCGCCAGCAGCTTGGACTGGGCTTCCCCCCTCCACTTT.

The chain uses TRBV6-6 and TRBJ1-1; perhaps TRBD1 as D (6 bases). The CDR3 is 12 amino acids. V lost 6 bases and J lost 4, with 9 bases in between. Germline lookup yields CDR1 MNHNY and CDR2 SVGAGI (reference sequence). DNA of the CDR3: TGTGCCAGCAGACAGGGTTCCACTGAAGCTTTCTTT. Translating gives CASRQGSTEAFF.

V is TRBV11-2 and J is TRBJ2-7; D call uncertain. The CDR3 has 16 amino acids. V was clipped by 4 bases and J by 0 bases, with 16 bases between them. From germline, CDR1 is SGHAT and CDR2 FQNNGV. The CDR3 DNA reads TGTGCCAGCAGCTCGTACGCCACGCAGAGCTCCTACGAGCAGTACTTC. Translated, it gives CASSSYATQSSYEQYF.

The chain couples TRBV12-1 to TRBJ2-7; whether TRBD2, the table's D call, matches the DNA was not checked. TRBV12-1 is tagged as a pseudogene. The CDR3 sequence is 18 residues long. The CDR3 region has the DNA TGTGCCAGCAGCCAGACTAGCGGGGGACCCCCACTAACCTACGAGCAGTACTTC. Residues: CASSQTSGGPPLTYEQYF.

The chain links TRBV19 to TRBJ2-5; 8 nucleotides match TRBD1. The J segment lost 5 bases and the V segment lost 5 bases, leaving 7 bases of the junction unmatched. Germline V gene data show CDR1 as LNHDA and CDR2 as SQIVND (reference sequence). The CDR3 totals 14 residues. CDR3 nucleotides: TGTGCCAGTAGTGCCCCAGGGGGCTGGGAGACCCAGTACTTC. Residues: CASSAPGGWETQYF.

V is TRBV28 and J is TRBJ1-2, with TRBD1 as a possible D gene (5 bases). V gave up 4 bases and J gave up 4 bases, with 19 bases separating them. CDR3 length equals 16 residues. Germline assignment: CDR1 MDHEN and CDR2 SYDVKM. CDR3 sequence (DNA): TGTGCCAGCAGTTACCCGTCGGGGGGGGATCTCTATGGCTACACCTTC. This codes for CASSYPSGGDLYGYTF.

The chain uses TRBV6-1 and TRBJ2-7; perhaps TRBD1 as D (6 bases). From germline, CDR1 is MNHNS and CDR2 SASEGT. V lost 5 bases and J 7 bases, leaving 18 bases between the germline ends. The CDR3 runs 14 residues. CDR3 residues: CASSHSDSASEQYF. As DNA, the CDR3 is TGTGCCAGCAGTCATTCGGACAGCGCATCTGAGCAGTACTTC.

This clone was recorded once. The J gene is TRBJ2-3, the V gene TRBV5-1; 9 positions match TRBD1. The germline gives CDR1 SGHRS, CDR2 YFSETQ. Trimming removed 2 bases from V and 1 base from J; junction bases left unmatched: 5. This CDR3 is built from 16 residues. In nucleotides, the CDR3 is TGCGCCAGCAGCTTCGAACAGGGGGCACGCACAGATACGCAGTATTTT. Its translation: CASSFEQGARTDTQYF.

The chain uses TRBV12-5 and TRBJ1-2; weak D call: TRBD1 (6 bases). The CDR3 has 15 residues. The V end lost 7 bases, the J end lost 3 bases, and 18 bases lay between the germline ends. CDR1 LGHNT and CDR2 FRNRAP come from the germline V gene. CDR3 residues: CASALTKQGDYGYTF. CDR3 bases: TGTGCTAGTGCCCTTACAAAACAGGGAGACTATGGCTACACCTTC.

This chain connects TRBV7-2 to TRBJ2-3; tentatively, D is TRBD2 (6 bases). This CDR3 comprises 13 residues. Trimming took off 3 bases at V and 5 bases at J, with 9 bases between the two ends. The germline V gene encodes CDR1 SGHTA and CDR2 FQGNSA. This CDR3 is CASSFRTKDTQYF. The CDR3 coding sequence is TGTGCCAGCAGCTTCCGGACTAAAGATACGCAGTATTTT.

The chain has TRBV28 and TRBJ1-2, with 8 bases lining up with TRBD1. This CDR3 is built from 16 residues. Germline CDR1 MDHEN, CDR2 SYDVKM. Trimming cost V 2 bases and J 4 bases; bases outside gene matches: 9. CDR3 DNA sequence: TGTGCCAGCAGTTTAGGACAGGGACCGCCTCTCTATGGCTACACCTTC. Its protein product is CASSLGQGPPLYGYTF.

The rearrangement uses TRBV25-1 and TRBJ1-3; no clear D gene. In germline, CDR1 is MGHDK, CDR2 SYGVNS. The V gene lost 0 bases and the J gene lost 4 bases, with 10 bases spanning the gap. The CDR3 loop spans 15 amino acids. CDR3 amino acids: CASSEYGGSGNTIYF. The CDR3 nucleotides are TGTGCCAGCAGTGAATATGGAGGGTCCGGAAACACCATATATTTT.

The chain combines TRBV19 with TRBJ1-1; D remains unclear. Trimming removed 7 bases from V and 3 bases from J, with 12 bases in between. Germline CDR1 is LNHDA and CDR2 is SQIVND (reference sequence). The CDR3 spans 13 residues. The CDR3 nucleotides read TGTGCCAGTACCGTTGACCGGTACACTGAAGCTTTCTTT. Translated, it gives CASTVDRYTEAFF.